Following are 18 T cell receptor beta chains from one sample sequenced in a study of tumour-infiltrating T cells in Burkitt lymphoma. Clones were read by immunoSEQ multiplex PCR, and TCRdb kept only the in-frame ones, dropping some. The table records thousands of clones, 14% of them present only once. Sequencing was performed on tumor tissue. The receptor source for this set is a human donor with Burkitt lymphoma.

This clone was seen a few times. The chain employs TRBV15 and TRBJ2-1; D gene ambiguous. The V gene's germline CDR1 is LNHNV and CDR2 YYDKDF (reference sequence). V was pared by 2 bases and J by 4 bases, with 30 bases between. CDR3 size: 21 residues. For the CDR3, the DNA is TGTGCCACCAGCAGACCTCTTTGGCGGAATAGATTACCTCTAGAGTACAATGAGCAGTTCTTC. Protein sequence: CATSRPLWRNRLPLEYNEQFF.

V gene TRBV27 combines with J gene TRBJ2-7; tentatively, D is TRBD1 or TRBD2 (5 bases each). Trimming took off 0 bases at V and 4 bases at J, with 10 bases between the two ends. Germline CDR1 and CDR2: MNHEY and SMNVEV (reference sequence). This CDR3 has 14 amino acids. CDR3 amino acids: CASSLSGDGYEQYF. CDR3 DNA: TGTGCCAGCAGTTTATCGGGGGACGGGTACGAGCAGTACTTC.

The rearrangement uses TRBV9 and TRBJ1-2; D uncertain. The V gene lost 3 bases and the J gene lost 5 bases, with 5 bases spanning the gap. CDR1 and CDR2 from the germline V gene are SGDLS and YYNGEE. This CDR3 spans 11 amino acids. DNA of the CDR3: TGTGCCAGCAGCGGGGGTTATGGCTACACCTTC. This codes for CASSGGYGYTF. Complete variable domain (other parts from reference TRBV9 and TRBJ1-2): DSGVTQTPKHLITATGQRVTLRCSPRSGDLSVYWYQQSLDQGLQFLIQYYNGEERAKGNILERFSAQQFPDLHSELNLSSLELGDSALYFCASSGGYGYTFGSGTRLTVV.

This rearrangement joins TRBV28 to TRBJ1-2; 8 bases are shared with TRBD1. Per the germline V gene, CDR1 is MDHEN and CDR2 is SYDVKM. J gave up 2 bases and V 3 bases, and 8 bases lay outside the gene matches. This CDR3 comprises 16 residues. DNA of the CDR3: TGTGCCAGCAGTTTCGACCGGGACAGGAGCAACTATGGCTACACCTTC. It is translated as CASSFDRDRSNYGYTF.

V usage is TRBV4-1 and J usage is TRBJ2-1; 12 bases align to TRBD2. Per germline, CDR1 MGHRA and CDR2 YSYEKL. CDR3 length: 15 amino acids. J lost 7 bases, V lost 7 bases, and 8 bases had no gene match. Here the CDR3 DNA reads TGCGCCAGCAACCACCTAGCGGGAGGGCCAAATGAGCAGTTCTTC. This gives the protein CASNHLAGGPNEQFF.

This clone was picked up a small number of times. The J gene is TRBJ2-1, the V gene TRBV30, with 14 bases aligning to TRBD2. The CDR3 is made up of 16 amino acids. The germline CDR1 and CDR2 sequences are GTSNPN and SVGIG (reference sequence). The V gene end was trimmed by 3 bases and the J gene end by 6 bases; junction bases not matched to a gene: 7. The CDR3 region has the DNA TGTGCCTGGAGGGCGACCGGGACTAGCGGGAGCAATGAGCAGTTCTTC. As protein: CAWRATGTSGSNEQFF.

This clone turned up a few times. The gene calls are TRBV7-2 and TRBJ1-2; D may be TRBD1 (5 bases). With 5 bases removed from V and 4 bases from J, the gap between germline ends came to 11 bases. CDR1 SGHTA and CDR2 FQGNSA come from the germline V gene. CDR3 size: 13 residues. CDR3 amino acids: CASSRDSPYGYTF. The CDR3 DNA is TGTGCCAGCAGCCGAGACAGCCCCTATGGCTACACCTTC.

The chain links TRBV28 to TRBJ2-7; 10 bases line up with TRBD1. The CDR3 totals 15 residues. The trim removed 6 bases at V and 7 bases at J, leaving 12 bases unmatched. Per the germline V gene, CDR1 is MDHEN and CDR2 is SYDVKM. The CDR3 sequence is CASSFTAGQGWEQYF. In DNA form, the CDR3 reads TGTGCCAGCAGCTTTACGGCGGGACAGGGGTGGGAGCAGTACTTC.

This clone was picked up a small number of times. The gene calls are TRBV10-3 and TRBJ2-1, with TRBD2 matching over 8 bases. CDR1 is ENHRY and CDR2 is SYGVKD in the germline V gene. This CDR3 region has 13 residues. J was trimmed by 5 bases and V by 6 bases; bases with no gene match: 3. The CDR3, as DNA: TGTGCCATCAGGAGCGGGAGCGACAATGAGCAGTTCTTC. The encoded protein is CAIRSGSDNEQFF.

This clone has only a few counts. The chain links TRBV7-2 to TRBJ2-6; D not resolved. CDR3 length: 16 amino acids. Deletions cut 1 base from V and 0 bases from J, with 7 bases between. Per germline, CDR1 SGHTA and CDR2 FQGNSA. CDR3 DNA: TGTGCCAGCAGCTTAGACAGCCTCTCTGGGGCCAACGTCCTGACTTTC. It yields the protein CASSLDSLSGANVLTF.

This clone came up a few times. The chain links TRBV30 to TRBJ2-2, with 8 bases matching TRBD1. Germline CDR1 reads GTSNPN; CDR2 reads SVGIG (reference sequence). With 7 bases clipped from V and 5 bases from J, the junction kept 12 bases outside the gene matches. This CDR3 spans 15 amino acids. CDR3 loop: CAYPIHRQGTGELFF. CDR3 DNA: TGTGCCTATCCCATCCATAGACAGGGGACCGGGGAGCTGTTTTTT.

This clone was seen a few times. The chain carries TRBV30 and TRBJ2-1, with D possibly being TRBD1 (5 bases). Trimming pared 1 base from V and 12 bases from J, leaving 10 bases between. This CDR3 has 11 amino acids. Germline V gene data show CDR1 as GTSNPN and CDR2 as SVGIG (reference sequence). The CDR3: CAWSDSRGQFF. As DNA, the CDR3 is TGTGCCTGGAGTGACTCAAGGGGGCAGTTCTTC. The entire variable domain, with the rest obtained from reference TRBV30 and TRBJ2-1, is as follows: SQTIHQWPATLVQPVGSPLSLECTVEGTSNPNLYWYRQAAGRGLQLLFYSVGIGQISSEVPQNLSASRPQDRQFILSSKKLLLSDSGFYLCAWSDSRGQFFGPGTRLTVL.

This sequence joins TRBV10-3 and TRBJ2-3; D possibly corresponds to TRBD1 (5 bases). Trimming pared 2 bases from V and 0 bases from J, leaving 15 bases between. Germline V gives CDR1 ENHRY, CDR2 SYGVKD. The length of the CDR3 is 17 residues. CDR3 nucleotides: TGTGCCATCAGTGAGACAGGACGCGTCTTTAGCACAGATACGCAGTATTTT. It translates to CAISETGRVFSTDTQYF.

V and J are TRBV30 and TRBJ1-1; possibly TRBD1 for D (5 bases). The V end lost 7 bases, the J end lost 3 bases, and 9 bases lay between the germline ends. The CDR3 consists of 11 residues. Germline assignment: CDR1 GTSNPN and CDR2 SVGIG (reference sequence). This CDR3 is CASSTDTEAFF. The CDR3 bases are TGTGCCTCGTCGACAGACACTGAAGCTTTCTTT.

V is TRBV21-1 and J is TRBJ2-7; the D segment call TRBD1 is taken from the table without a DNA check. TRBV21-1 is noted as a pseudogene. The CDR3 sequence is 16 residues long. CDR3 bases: TGTGCCAGCAGCAGAGGACAGGGGATTGGTGGGTACGAGCAGTACTTC. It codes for CASSRGQGIGGYEQYF.

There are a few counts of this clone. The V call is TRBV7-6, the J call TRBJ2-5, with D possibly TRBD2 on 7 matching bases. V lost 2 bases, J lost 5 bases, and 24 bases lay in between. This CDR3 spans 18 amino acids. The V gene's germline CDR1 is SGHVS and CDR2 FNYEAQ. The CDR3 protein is CASSLWAGEGVAEETQYF. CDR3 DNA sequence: TGTGCCAGCAGCTTATGGGCGGGAGAGGGGGTCGCTGAGGAGACCCAGTACTTC.

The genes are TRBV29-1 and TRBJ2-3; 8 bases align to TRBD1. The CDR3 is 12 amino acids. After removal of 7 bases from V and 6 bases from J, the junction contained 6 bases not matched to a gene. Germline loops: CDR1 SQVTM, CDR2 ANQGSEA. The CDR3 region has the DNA TGCAGCGACTTGGACAGGGTTGATACGCAGTATTTT. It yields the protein CSDLDRVDTQYF.

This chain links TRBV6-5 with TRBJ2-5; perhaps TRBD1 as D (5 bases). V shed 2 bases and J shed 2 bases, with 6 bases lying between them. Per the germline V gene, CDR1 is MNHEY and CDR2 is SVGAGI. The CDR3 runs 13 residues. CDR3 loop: CASSYAGQETQYF. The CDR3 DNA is TGTGCCAGCAGTTACGCAGGGCAAGAGACCCAGTACTTC.